The 21 T cell receptor beta chains below were found in one sample sequenced in a study of control samples from healthy donors and cancer patients. The method was immunoSEQ multiplex PCR; TCRdb's version includes in-frame clones alone and lacks a portion of them. The sample carries some 150,000 clones, just under 95% recorded once. Sequenced: PBMCs. These receptors were obtained from a man aged 60 to 69 with colorectal cancer.

The chain joins TRBV6-5 to TRBJ1-1, with a tentative D call TRBD1 (6 bases). Trimming shortened V by 0 bases and J by 4 bases, and 12 bases separated the two germline ends. Looked up from germline, CDR1 is MNHEY and CDR2 is SVGAGI. This CDR3 contains 15 residues. The CDR3 region is CASSYSSRGGTEAFF. CDR3 DNA sequence: TGTGCCAGCAGTTACTCGAGTCGAGGGGGCACTGAAGCTTTCTTT.

This clone was seen only once. The chain couples TRBV24-1 to TRBJ2-7; possible D gene TRBD1, 5 bases. Looked up from germline, CDR1 is KGHDR and CDR2 is SFDVKD. The germline V and J ends were trimmed by 0 bases and 3 bases, with 14 bases remaining between them. The CDR3 has 16 amino acids. The CDR3 nucleotides read TGTGCCACCAGTGATTTGTGGGGCAGCTCACTCTACGAGCAGTACTTC. This gives the protein CATSDLWGSSLYEQYF.

The J gene is TRBJ2-4, the V gene TRBV10-2, with 9 bases aligning to TRBD2. The CDR3 contains 16 residues. Looked up from germline, CDR1 is WSHSY and CDR2 is SAAADI. The trim removed 4 bases at V and 0 bases at J, leaving 4 bases unmatched. CDR3 in amino acids: CASSVTSGLAKNIQYF. The CDR3 DNA follows: TGCGCCAGCAGTGTGACTAGCGGACTAGCCAAAAACATTCAGTACTTC.

J is TRBJ1-4 and V is TRBV4-3, with 9 bases identical to TRBD1. The CDR3 consists of 18 residues. Looked up from germline, CDR1 is LGHNA and CDR2 is YSLEER. Trimming removed 4 bases from V and 0 bases from J; junction bases left unmatched: 9. DNA of the CDR3: TGCGCCAGCAGCCGCCCCGGGACAGGGAGTCCAACTAATGAAAAACTGTTTTTT. Protein: CASSRPGTGSPTNEKLFF.

The chain joins TRBV6-5 to TRBJ2-2; either TRBD1 or TRBD2 may fit D (5 bases each). The CDR3 contains 15 residues. Between the trimmed V and J ends, which lost 9 bases and 0 bases, there was a span of 14 bases. Germline V gene data show CDR1 as MNHEY and CDR2 as SVGAGI. CDR3 DNA: TGTGCCAGTTGTCCGGGACCTGCGAACACCGGGGAGCTGTTTTTT. This gives the protein CASCPGPANTGELFF.

V is TRBV7-2 and J is TRBJ1-2; maybe TRBD1 (5 bases). Looked up from germline, CDR1 is SGHTA and CDR2 is FQGNSA. CDR3 length: 13 residues. Trimming took 3 bases from V and 4 from J, leaving 9 bases between them. CDR3 in amino acids: CASSFAGSYGYTF. CDR3 DNA: TGTGCCAGCAGCTTTGCAGGGAGCTATGGCTACACCTTC.

The chain uses TRBV5-1 and TRBJ2-3; D gene unclear. CDR3 length: 15 residues. V was pared by 0 bases and J by 0 bases, with 8 bases between. From germline, CDR1 is SGHRS and CDR2 YFSETQ. The chain's CDR3 is CASSLDYTSTDTQYF. DNA of the CDR3: TGCGCCAGCAGCTTGGATTACACCAGCACAGATACGCAGTATTTT.

This clone was recorded once. The CDR3 reads CASSYSGGGDTGELFF. CDR3 DNA sequence: TGTGCCAGCAGTTACTCAGGCGGGGGGGACACCGGGGAGCTGTTTTTT. The V call is TRBV6-5, the J call TRBJ2-2, with 9 positions matching TRBD2. Germline values: CDR1 MNHEY, CDR2 SVGAGI. V was clipped by 0 bases and J by 3 bases; unmatched bases: 2. The CDR3 spans 16 residues.

The chain recombines TRBV11-2 with TRBJ1-5; D call uncertain. This CDR3 region has 15 residues. V was trimmed by 5 bases and J by 1 base, leaving 12 bases between them. Germline V gene data show CDR1 as SGHAT and CDR2 as FQNNGV. CDR3 in amino acids: CASSQQGGSNQPQHF. The CDR3 nucleotides read TGTGCCAGCAGCCAACAAGGTGGGAGCAATCAGCCCCAGCATTTT.

The rearrangement links TRBV19 to TRBJ1-6; D may be TRBD1 (5 bases). The CDR3 consists of 15 residues. V was shortened by 3 bases and J by 8 bases, with 14 bases between the two germline ends. Germline V gene lookup returns CDR1 LNHDA and CDR2 SQIVND (reference sequence). This CDR3 is CASSIRVESDSPLHF. For the CDR3, the DNA is TGTGCCAGTAGTATCAGGGTTGAATCGGATTCACCCCTCCACTTT.

The chain employs TRBV24-1 and TRBJ1-2, with TRBD1 identical over 10 bases. Germline CDR1 KGHDR, CDR2 SFDVKD. The CDR3 totals 15 residues. The V and J ends lost 3 bases and 8 bases, in that order; junction bases with no gene match: 8. As DNA, the CDR3 is TGTGCCACCAGTGATGAGGGACAGGGGTTTCGGGGCTACACCTTC. Translation gives CATSDEGQGFRGYTF.

The chain uses TRBV11-2 and TRBJ2-6, with 9 positions matching TRBD1. This CDR3 region has 18 residues. V trimming: 5 bases; J trimming: 0 bases; junction bases outside the gene matches: 8. Per germline, CDR1 SGHAT and CDR2 FQNNGV. Written as DNA, the CDR3 is TGTGCCAGCAGCCCTCGGGACAGGGTCTTCTCTGGGGCCAACGTCCTGACTTTC. Its translation is CASSPRDRVFSGANVLTF.

This clone is a singleton in its sample. The chain recombines TRBV5-1 with TRBJ2-7, with 12 nucleotides matching TRBD1. CDR1 and CDR2 from the germline V gene are SGHRS and YFSETQ. With V trimmed by 3 bases and J by 7 bases, 5 bases remained unmatched. This CDR3 contains 14 residues. The CDR3 DNA follows: TGCGCCAGCAGCTCGGGACAGGGGGCATTAGAGCAGTACTTC. It translates to CASSSGQGALEQYF.

CDR3: CASSQDLGVPTDTQYF. The CDR3 DNA sequence: TGCGCCAGCAGCCAAGACCTTGGTGTACCCACAGATACGCAGTATTTT. The gene calls are TRBV4-1 and TRBJ2-3; D is unclear. Looked up from germline, CDR1 is MGHRA and CDR2 is YSYEKL. Trimming stripped 0 bases from V and 2 bases from J, with 12 bases between. The CDR3 extends over 16 amino acids.

The V call is TRBV5-1, the J call TRBJ2-3, with 10 bases lining up with TRBD2. V lost 7 bases, J lost 3 bases, and 8 bases stayed unmatched. Germline V lookup: CDR1 SGHRS, CDR2 YFSETQ. CDR3 length: 15 amino acids. CDR3 residues: CASVLAGGNTDTQYF. Here the CDR3 DNA reads TGCGCCAGCGTATTAGCGGGGGGCAATACAGATACGCAGTATTTT.

In DNA form, the CDR3 reads TGTGCCAGCAGGGCATTAACGTATCAGCCCCAGCATTTT. This codes for CASRALTYQPQHF. The V gene is TRBV2, the J gene TRBJ1-5; D is undetermined. The CDR3 loop spans 13 amino acids. CDR1 SNHLY and CDR2 FYNNEI come from the germline V gene. V gave up 6 bases and J gave up 5 bases, with 11 bases separating them.

The V and J genes are TRBV10-3 and TRBJ2-3; D is tentatively TRBD1 or TRBD2 (6 bases each). V shed 3 bases and J shed 3 bases, with 10 bases lying between them. Germline loops: CDR1 ENHRY, CDR2 SYGVKD. There are 14 residues in the CDR3. The CDR3 region has the DNA TGTGCCATCAGTGAAGGGGGGTCGACAGATACGCAGTATTTT. Amino acids: CAISEGGSTDTQYF.

This chain uses TRBV29-1 with TRBJ2-7; 8 bases are shared with TRBD2. The CDR3 contains 15 residues. CDR1 and CDR2 from the germline V gene are SQVTM and ANQGSEA. J was trimmed by 0 bases and V by 6 bases; bases with no gene match: 10. The CDR3 DNA reads as TGCAGCGTGCACCTAGGCGGGGGGCACTCCTACGAGCAGTACTTC. Protein product: CSVHLGGGHSYEQYF.

The sample holds one count of this clone. The J gene is TRBJ2-7, the V gene TRBV6-5, with D perhaps assigned TRBD1 or TRBD2 (6 bases each). The CDR3 is 14 amino acids. Trimming removed 7 bases from V and 2 bases from J, with 15 bases in between. The germline V gene encodes CDR1 MNHEY and CDR2 SVGAGI. The chain's CDR3 is CASTTGGGTYEQYF. As DNA, the CDR3 is TGTGCCAGCACCACAGGAGGGGGGACCTACGAGCAGTACTTC.

In its sample, this clone was seen once. The V gene is TRBV28, the J gene TRBJ2-4; D not certain. Trimming removed 10 bases from V and 1 base from J, with 11 bases in between. CDR3 length: 13 amino acids. Per germline, CDR1 MDHEN and CDR2 SYDVKM. CDR3 sequence reads: CATMDRAKNIQYF. CDR3 bases: TGTGCCACCATGGACCGCGCCAAAAACATTCAGTACTTC.

The chain recombines TRBV6-5 with TRBJ1-6; D is unresolved. CDR1 and CDR2 (germline): MNHEY, SVGAGI. The CDR3 runs to 13 residues. V lost 5 bases, J lost 13 bases, and 15 bases lay in between. The CDR3 protein is CASSPTGKLPLHF. The DNA for the CDR3 is TGTGCCAGCAGTCCTACGGGAAAATTGCCCCTCCACTTT.